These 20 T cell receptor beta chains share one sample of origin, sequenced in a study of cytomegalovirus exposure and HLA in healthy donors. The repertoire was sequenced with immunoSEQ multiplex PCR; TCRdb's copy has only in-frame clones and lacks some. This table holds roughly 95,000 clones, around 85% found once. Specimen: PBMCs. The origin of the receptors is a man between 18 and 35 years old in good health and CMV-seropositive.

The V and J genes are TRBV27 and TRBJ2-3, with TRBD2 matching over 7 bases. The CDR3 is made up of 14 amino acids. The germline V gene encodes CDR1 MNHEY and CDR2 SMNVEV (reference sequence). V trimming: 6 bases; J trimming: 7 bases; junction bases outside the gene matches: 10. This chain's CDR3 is CASRTRGGVNTQYF. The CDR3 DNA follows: TGTGCCAGCAGAACGAGGGGAGGGGTGAATACGCAGTATTTT.

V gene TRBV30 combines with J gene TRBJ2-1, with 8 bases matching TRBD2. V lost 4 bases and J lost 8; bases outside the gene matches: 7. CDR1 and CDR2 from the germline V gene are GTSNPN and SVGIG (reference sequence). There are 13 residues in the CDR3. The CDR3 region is CAWKSGGPDEQFF. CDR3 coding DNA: TGTGCCTGGAAAAGCGGGGGACCCGATGAGCAGTTCTTC. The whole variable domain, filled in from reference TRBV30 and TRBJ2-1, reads SQTIHQWPATLVQPVGSPLSLECTVEGTSNPNLYWYRQAAGRGLQLLFYSVGIGQISSEVPQNLSASRPQDRQFILSSKKLLLSDSGFYLCAWKSGGPDEQFFGPGTRLTVL.

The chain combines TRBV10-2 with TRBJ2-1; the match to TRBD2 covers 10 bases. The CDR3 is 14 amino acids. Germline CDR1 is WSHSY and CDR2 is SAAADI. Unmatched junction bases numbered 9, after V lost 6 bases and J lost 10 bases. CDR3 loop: CASRTSGPLGEQFF. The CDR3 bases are TGCGCCAGCAGGACTAGCGGGCCCCTGGGGGAGCAGTTCTTC.

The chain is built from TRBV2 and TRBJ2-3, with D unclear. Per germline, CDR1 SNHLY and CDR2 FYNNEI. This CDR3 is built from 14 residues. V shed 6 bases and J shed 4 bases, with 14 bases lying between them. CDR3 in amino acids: CASREITTSDTQYF. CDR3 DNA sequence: TGTGCCAGCAGAGAAATTACCACTTCAGATACGCAGTATTTT.

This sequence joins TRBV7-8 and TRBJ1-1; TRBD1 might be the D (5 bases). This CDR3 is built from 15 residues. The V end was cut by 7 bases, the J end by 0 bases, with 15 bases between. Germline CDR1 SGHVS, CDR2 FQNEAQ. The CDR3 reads CASTPRGNLNTEAFF. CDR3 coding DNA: TGTGCCAGCACACCCCGGGGGAATCTGAACACTGAAGCTTTCTTT. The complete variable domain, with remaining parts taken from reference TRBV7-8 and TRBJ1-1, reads GAGVSQSPRYKVAKRGQDVALRCDPISGHVSLFWYQQALGQGPEFLTYFQNEAQLDKSGLPSDRFFAERPEGSVSTLKIQRTQQEDSAVYLCASTPRGNLNTEAFFGQGTRLTVV.

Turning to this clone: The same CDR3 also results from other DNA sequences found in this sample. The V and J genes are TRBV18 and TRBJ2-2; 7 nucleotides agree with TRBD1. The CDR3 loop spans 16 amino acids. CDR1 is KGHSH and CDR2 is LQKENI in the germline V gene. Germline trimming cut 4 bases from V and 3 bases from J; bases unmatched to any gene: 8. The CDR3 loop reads CASSRPGTADTGELFF. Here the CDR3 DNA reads TGTGCCAGCTCACGTCCTGGGACAGCCGACACCGGGGAGCTGTTTTTT.

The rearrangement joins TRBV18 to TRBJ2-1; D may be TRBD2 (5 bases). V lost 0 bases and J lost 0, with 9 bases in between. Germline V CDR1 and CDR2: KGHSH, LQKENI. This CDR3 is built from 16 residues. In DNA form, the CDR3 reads TGTGCCAGCTCACCACCCGGACTGAGCTCCTACAATGAGCAGTTCTTC. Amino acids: CASSPPGLSSYNEQFF.

The CDR3 loop reads CASSLVGTTQETQYF. The CDR3 nucleotides are TGTGCCAGCAGTCTCGTGGGGACAACCCAAGAGACCCAGTACTTC. The chain is built from TRBV6-5 and TRBJ2-5; the D gene is possibly TRBD1 (6 bases). Trimming pared 5 bases from V and 1 base from J, leaving 14 bases between. CDR3 length: 15 amino acids. Germline values: CDR1 MNHEY, CDR2 SVGAGI.

DNA of the CDR3: TGTGCCAGCAGCTCGGAATCTTGGGGGGTCTACGAGCAGTACTTC. Its translation: CASSSESWGVYEQYF. This sequence joins TRBV5-5 and TRBJ2-7; possibly TRBD2 for D (6 bases). V dropped 3 bases and J dropped 3 bases, with 16 bases sitting between them. This CDR3 is built from 15 residues. Germline assignment: CDR1 SGHKS and CDR2 YYEKEE (reference sequence). Together with reference TRBV5-5 and TRBJ2-7, the CDR3 gives the full variable domain: DAGVTQSPTHLIKTRGQQVTLRCSPISGHKSVSWYQQVLGQGPQFIFQYYEKEERGRGNFPDRFSARQFPNYSSELNVNALLLGDSALYLCASSSESWGVYEQYFGPGTRLTVT.

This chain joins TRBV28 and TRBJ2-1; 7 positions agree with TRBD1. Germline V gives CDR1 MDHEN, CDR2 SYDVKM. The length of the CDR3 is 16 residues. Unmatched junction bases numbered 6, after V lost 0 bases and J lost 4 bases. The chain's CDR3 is CASSLWDGTEYNEQFF. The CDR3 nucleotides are TGTGCCAGCAGTTTATGGGACGGGACAGAGTACAATGAGCAGTTCTTC.

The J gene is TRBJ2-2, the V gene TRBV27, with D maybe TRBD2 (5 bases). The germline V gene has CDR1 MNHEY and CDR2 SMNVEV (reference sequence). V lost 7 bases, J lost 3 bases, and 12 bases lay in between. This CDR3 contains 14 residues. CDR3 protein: CASTLSGYTGELFF. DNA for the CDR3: TGTGCCAGCACCCTCAGCGGATACACCGGGGAGCTGTTTTTT.

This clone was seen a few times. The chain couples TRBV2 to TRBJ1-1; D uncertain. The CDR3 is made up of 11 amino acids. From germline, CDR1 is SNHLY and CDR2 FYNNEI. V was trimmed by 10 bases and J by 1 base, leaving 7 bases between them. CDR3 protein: CATAGNTEAFF. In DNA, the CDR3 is TGTGCCACCGCGGGGAACACTGAAGCTTTCTTT.

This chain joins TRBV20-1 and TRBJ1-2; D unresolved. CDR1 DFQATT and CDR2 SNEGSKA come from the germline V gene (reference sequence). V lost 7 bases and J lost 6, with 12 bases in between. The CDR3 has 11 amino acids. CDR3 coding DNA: TGCAGTGTTCACTTCTTTGATGGCTACACCTTC. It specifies CSVHFFDGYTF.

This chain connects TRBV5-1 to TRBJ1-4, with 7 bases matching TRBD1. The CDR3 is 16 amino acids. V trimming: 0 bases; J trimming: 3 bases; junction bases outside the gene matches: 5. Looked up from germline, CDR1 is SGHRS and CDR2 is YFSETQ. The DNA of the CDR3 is TGCGCCAGCAGCTTGGGTCAGGGGGTAGCTAATGAAAAACTGTTTTTT. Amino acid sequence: CASSLGQGVANEKLFF. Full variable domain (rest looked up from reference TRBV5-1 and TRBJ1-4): KAGVTQTPRYLIKTRGQQVTLSCSPISGHRSVSWYQQTPGQGLQFLFEYFSETQRNKGNFPGRFSGRQFSNSRSEMNVSTLELGDSALYLCASSLGQGVANEKLFFGSGTQLSVL.

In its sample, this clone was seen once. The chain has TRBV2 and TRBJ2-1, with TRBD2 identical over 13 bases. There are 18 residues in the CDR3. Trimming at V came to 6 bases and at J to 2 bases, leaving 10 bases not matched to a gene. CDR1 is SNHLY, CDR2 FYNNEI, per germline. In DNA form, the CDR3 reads TGTGCCAGCAGAGACTGGACTAGCGGGAGAGCCACCTACAATGAGCAGTTCTTC. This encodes CASRDWTSGRATYNEQFF.

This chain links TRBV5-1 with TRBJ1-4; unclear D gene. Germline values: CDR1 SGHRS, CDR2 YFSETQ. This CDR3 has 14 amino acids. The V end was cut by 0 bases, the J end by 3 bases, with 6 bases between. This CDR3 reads CASSLERSNEKLFF. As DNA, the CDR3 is TGCGCCAGCAGCTTGGAGCGGTCTAATGAAAAACTGTTTTTT.

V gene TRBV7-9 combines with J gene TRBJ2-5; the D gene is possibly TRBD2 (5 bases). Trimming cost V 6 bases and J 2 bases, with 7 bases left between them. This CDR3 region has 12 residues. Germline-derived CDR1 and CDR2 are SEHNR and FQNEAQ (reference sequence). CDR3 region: CASREGQETQYF. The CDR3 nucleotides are TGTGCCAGCAGAGAGGGTCAAGAGACCCAGTACTTC.

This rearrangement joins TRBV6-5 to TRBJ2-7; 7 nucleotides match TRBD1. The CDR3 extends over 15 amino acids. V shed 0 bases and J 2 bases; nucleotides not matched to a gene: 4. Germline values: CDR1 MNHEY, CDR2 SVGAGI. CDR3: CASSYSRQGAYEQYF. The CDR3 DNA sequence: TGTGCCAGCAGTTACTCAAGGCAGGGGGCCTACGAGCAGTACTTC.

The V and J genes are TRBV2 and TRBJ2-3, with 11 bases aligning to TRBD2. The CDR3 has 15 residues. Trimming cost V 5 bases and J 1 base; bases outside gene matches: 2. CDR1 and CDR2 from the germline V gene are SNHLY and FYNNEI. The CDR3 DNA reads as TGTGCCAGCAGTTTAGCGGGAGGGGGCACAGATACGCAGTATTTT. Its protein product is CASSLAGGGTDTQYF.

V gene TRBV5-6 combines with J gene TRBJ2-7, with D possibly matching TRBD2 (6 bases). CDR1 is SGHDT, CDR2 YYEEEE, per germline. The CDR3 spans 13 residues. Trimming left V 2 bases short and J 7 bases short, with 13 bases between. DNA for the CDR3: TGTGCCAGCAGCTTCTCTAGCGTGGGGGAGCAGTACTTC. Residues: CASSFSSVGEQYF.